The source of this TCR beta chain is a study of PD-L1 blockade in urothelial cancer. For the study at large: Blood analysis occurred 3 weeks (second dose) and 6 weeks after treatment start.

J gave up 6 bases and V 8 bases, and 12 bases lay outside the gene matches. The length of the CDR3 is 13 residues. CDR1 is SQVTM, CDR2 ANQGSEA, per germline. Patients had urothelial carcinoma that was locally advanced or metastatic. Pretreatment and on-treatment samples were taken, numbering 1 to 8 per patient. Profiling relied on immunoSEQ multiplex PCR, and the TCRdb table lists in-frame clones only, not all of them. The sample shows 50,000 or so clones, around 86% of them seen only once. This clonotype was sampled from a man aged 55 to 69 with urothelial cancer. The source was PBMCs, collected around atezolizumab (anti-PD-L1) treatment. The J gene is TRBJ1-1, the V gene TRBV29-1; TRBD1 matches 7 bases. This CDR3 reads CSTKQGLIAEAFF. The CDR3 nucleotides are TGCAGCACAAAACAGGGGTTGATCGCTGAAGCTTTCTTT.